This T cell receptor (beta chain) was observed in a study of technical replicates of blood from a few donors. Assay used: immunoSEQ multiplex PCR; TCRdb lists only in-frame clones, some missing. The profile shows approximately 70,000 clones, 95% to 98% of them singletons. V shed 2 bases and J 0 bases; nucleotides not matched to a gene: 12. This CDR3 is 18 amino acids long. The chain recombines TRBV23-1 with TRBJ1-1; 7 bases are shared with TRBD1. TRBV23-1 qualifies as an ORF whose function is uncertain. This TCR was sampled from a human donor in good health. The sample comprised T cells isolated from PBMCs. CDR3 residues: CASSQPPGTANMNTEAFF. CDR3 coding DNA: TGCGCCAGCAGTCAACCTCCCGGGACAGCGAACATGAACACTGAAGCTTTCTTT.